What follows are 7 T cell receptor beta chains derived from one specimen sequenced in a study of metastatic and nonmetastatic thyroid tumors. Through MiXCR, TCRdb re-clonotyped the PCR reads. There are over 15,000 clones in the sample; roughly 15% occur only once, and around 18% lies in the top ten. Prior to thyroid surgery, none of the patients had received any treatment. Sequences were obtained from blood. The receptors were gathered from a male donor with papillary thyroid cancer or a benign thyroid nodule (not recorded which). Some clones in this sample may be carry-over from other donors' samples.

This clone is termed medium-sized. V and J are TRBV4-3 and TRBJ2-1; a possible D gene is TRBD2 (6 bases). The CDR3 runs 15 residues. The germline V gene has CDR1 LGHNA and CDR2 YSLEER. V lost 0 bases and J 6 bases, leaving 12 bases between the germline ends. CDR3 nucleotides: TGCGCCAGCAGCCAAGATAGCTCCGGGGGCAATGAGCAGTTCTTC. This sequence encodes CASSQDSSGGNEQFF.

This clone was seen ten or more times. The chain carries TRBV6-5 and TRBJ2-7; D unclear. The germline V and J ends were trimmed by 0 bases and 6 bases, with 9 bases remaining between them. The germline V gene encodes CDR1 MNHEY and CDR2 SVGAGI. This CDR3 has 13 residues. CDR3 region: CASSYSFKGEQYF. Here the CDR3 DNA reads TGTGCCAGCAGTTACTCTTTTAAGGGCGAGCAGTACTTC.

This clone has ten or more counts. This rearrangement joins TRBV2 to TRBJ2-3, with D hard to call. V lost 6 bases, J lost 1 base, and 11 bases lay in between. Germline V gene sequence: CDR1 SNHLY, CDR2 FYNNEI. CDR3 length: 14 amino acids. The CDR3 region is CASRAAMGTDTQYF. The CDR3 region has the DNA TGTGCCAGCAGGGCGGCCATGGGCACAGATACGCAGTATTTT.

This clone was seen ten or more times. The identical CDR3 is also encoded by other nucleotide sequences in the sample. The V call is TRBV9, the J call TRBJ2-5; 9 bases align to TRBD2. In germline, CDR1 is SGDLS, CDR2 YYNGEE. The CDR3 length is 17 residues. The V and J ends lost 4 bases and 5 bases, in that order; junction bases with no gene match: 15. The CDR3 sequence: CASSLQPGTSGRETQYF. The CDR3 DNA reads TGTGCCAGCAGCTTACAACCCGGGACGAGCGGGAGGGAGACCCAGTACTTC.

This clone appeared many times. V usage is TRBV28 and J usage is TRBJ1-5; tentative D call: TRBD1 (5 bases). This CDR3 is 15 amino acids long. Per the germline V gene, CDR1 is MDHEN and CDR2 is SYDVKM. V gave up 7 bases and J gave up 3 bases, with 16 bases separating them. The CDR3 coding sequence is TGTGCCAGCAATGTGGGGGGATTGGTCAATCAGCCCCAGCATTTT. Protein: CASNVGGLVNQPQHF.

The chain employs TRBV7-2 and TRBJ2-7; TRBD2 agrees at 9 bases. There are 14 residues in the CDR3. J was trimmed by 3 bases and V by 4 bases; bases with no gene match: 4. CDR1 SGHTA and CDR2 FQGNSA come from the germline V gene. CDR3 coding DNA: TGTGCCAGCAGCTCCCCGACTAGCGGCTACGAGCAGTACTTC. It codes for CASSSPTSGYEQYF.

By sample fraction, this clone is medium-sized. The chain links TRBV4-3 to TRBJ2-2; TRBD1 is a possible D gene (6 bases). Germline loops: CDR1 LGHNA, CDR2 YSLEER. V lost 2 bases to trimming and J lost 6 bases, with 13 bases between them. The CDR3 spans 15 residues. CDR3 loop: CASSQSQGPPGELFF. The CDR3 DNA reads TGCGCCAGCAGCCAATCCCAGGGGCCCCCCGGGGAGCTGTTTTTT.